The T cell receptor (beta chain) described here comes from a study of early stage breast cancer tumors. Across the study: Each sample averaged approximately 10-fold read coverage.

TCRdb's table, derived via immunoSEQ multiplex PCR, lists solely in-frame clones and lacks some. The profile shows about 34,000 clones, roughly four fifths of them singletons. V lost 4 bases, J lost 0 bases, and 2 bases stayed unmatched. The germline V gene encodes CDR1 SQVTM and CDR2 ANQGSEA. The CDR3 has 14 amino acids. The TCR was taken from a person under 45 with breast cancer. The chain couples TRBV29-1 to TRBJ2-2; 7 bases fit TRBD1. The source material was breast tumor tissue. The CDR3 nucleotides read TGCAGCGTTGCCGACAGGGCGAACACCGGGGAGCTGTTTTTT. Its protein product is CSVADRANTGELFF.